The present entry profiles one TCR beta chain with its context. Its antigen is unknown. Using immunoSEQ multiplex PCR, the repertoire was profiled, and TCRdb retains in-frame clones only, with some absent. This sample yields 180,000 or so clones, of which 94% are seen a single time; about 0.6% belongs to the top ten. This sample is drawn from a study of T cell responses to AZD1222 COVID-19 vaccine. The V gene end was trimmed by 8 bases and the J gene end by 2 bases; junction bases not matched to a gene: 7. Germline V gene sequence: CDR1 MDHEN, CDR2 SYDVKM. The CDR3 is made up of 14 amino acids. Whole-study results and caveats: Mostly white British, mostly female donors; authors suggested clonal diversity may be underestimated. Baseline antibody screening turned up just a handful of seropositive AZD1222 recipients. Sampling that yielded the repertoires occurred only after the peak T cell response.

The origin of this receptor is an adult in good health. This rearrangement joins TRBV28 to TRBJ1-1; 8 bases fit TRBD1. This sample comprised peripheral blood, obtained on day 0 of AZD1222 vaccination. CDR3 loop: CASSSGGFNTEAFF. DNA of the CDR3: TGTGCCAGCTCATCAGGGGGCTTTAACACTGAAGCTTTCTTT.